The 3 T cell receptor beta chains below all came from one sample that was sequenced in a study of blood T cell repertoires in COVID-19. Clones were read by immunoSEQ multiplex PCR, and TCRdb kept only the in-frame ones, dropping some. Among approximately 140,000 clones listed, roughly 79% were seen once. The sequencing sample was made of peripheral blood. These receptors originate from a human donor with acute or convalescent COVID-19. The donor label of this sample is uncertain.

The J gene is TRBJ2-7, the V gene TRBV2; 7 bases are shared with TRBD1. This CDR3 is 12 amino acids long. Germline V gene lookup returns CDR1 SNHLY and CDR2 FYNNEI. V shed 5 bases, J shed 5 bases, and the junction held 3 bases outside the gene matches. For the CDR3, the DNA is TGTGCCAGCAGTTTAGGGGGCGACGAGCAGTACGTC. Translating gives CASSLGGDEQYV.

This clone was found once. The genes are TRBV2 and TRBJ1-3, with D hard to call. Germline V gene lookup returns CDR1 SNHLY and CDR2 FYNNEI. This CDR3 spans 16 amino acids. V was cut by 3 bases and J by 1 base, with 13 bases left in between. In DNA form, the CDR3 reads TGTGCCAGCAGTGAGTGGGCAGGAGGGTCTGGAAACACCATATATTTT. Protein product: CASSEWAGGSGNTIYF.

The chain uses TRBV5-5 and TRBJ2-3; 13 bases map to TRBD2. The CDR3 contains 17 residues. Germline V gives CDR1 SGHKS, CDR2 YYEKEE (reference sequence). The trim removed 3 bases at V and 4 bases at J, leaving 8 bases unmatched. This CDR3 reads CASSSRLAGGQADTQYF. The DNA of the CDR3 is TGTGCCAGCAGCTCACGACTAGCGGGGGGCCAGGCAGATACGCAGTATTTT.